These T cell receptor beta chains were read from a single sample in a study of cytomegalovirus exposure and HLA in healthy donors. The method was immunoSEQ multiplex PCR; TCRdb's version includes in-frame clones alone and lacks a portion of them. The sample contains 200,000 to 250,000 clones, roughly 87% of which appear only once. What was sequenced was PBMCs. Source of these receptors: a woman aged 40 to 55 in good health and CMV-seropositive. Each CDR3 is given with its conserved first and last residue. Fields, in order: CDR3 protein, CDR3 DNA, D gene, CDR3 length, J gene, clone size, V gene. D genes are given only for firm matches. Some rows mark clone size as missing; the rest say once, few, many or name a class of expanded clone.

CDR3aa: CASLPGLARYEQYF
CDR3nt: TGTGCCAGTCTACCGGGACTAGCGCGGTACGAGCAGTACTTC
d_gene: TRBD2
len: 14
j_gene: TRBJ2-7
abundance: NA
v_gene: TRBV7-8

CDR3aa: CAIRGGQQETQYF
CDR3nt: TGTGCCATCAGGGGGGGACAGCAAGAGACCCAGTACTTC
d_gene: NA
len: 13
j_gene: TRBJ2-5
abundance: NA
v_gene: TRBV10-3

CDR3aa: CASGNRGYEQYF
CDR3nt: TGCGCCAGCGGTAACAGGGGTTACGAGCAGTACTTC
d_gene: TRBD1
len: 12
j_gene: TRBJ2-7
abundance: NA
v_gene: TRBV10-1

CDR3aa: CASSQGIRGRVADTQYF
CDR3nt: TGTGCCAGCAGCCAAGGAATTCGCGGGAGAGTAGCAGATACGCAGTATTTT
d_gene: TRBD2
len: 17
j_gene: TRBJ2-3
abundance: NA
v_gene: TRBV4-2

CDR3aa: CSVAREIGYEQYF
CDR3nt: TGCAGCGTTGCCCGGGAGATCGGCTACGAGCAGTACTTC
d_gene: NA
len: 13
j_gene: TRBJ2-7
abundance: once
v_gene: TRBV29-1

CDR3aa: CSVEGQENTEAFF
CDR3nt: TGCAGCGTTGAAGGGCAGGAGAACACTGAAGCTTTCTTT
d_gene: NA
len: 13
j_gene: TRBJ1-1
abundance: NA
v_gene: TRBV29-1

CDR3aa: CATSRERYSETQYF
CDR3nt: TGTGCCACCAGCAGAGAACGGTATTCTGAGACCCAGTACTTC
d_gene: NA
len: 14
j_gene: TRBJ2-5
abundance: NA
v_gene: TRBV15

CDR3aa: CASSLQSGRAGELFF
CDR3nt: TGTGCCAGCAGCCTCCAAAGCGGGAGGGCCGGGGAGCTGTTTTTT
d_gene: TRBD2
len: 15
j_gene: TRBJ2-2
abundance: NA
v_gene: TRBV7-3

CDR3aa: CASSLNSGSIYEQYF
CDR3nt: TGTGCCAGCAGCCTTAATAGCGGGAGTATCTACGAGCAGTACTTC
d_gene: TRBD2
len: 15
j_gene: TRBJ2-7
abundance: once
v_gene: TRBV7-3

CDR3aa: CAISGTGGHEQFF
CDR3nt: TGTGCCATCAGTGGGACGGGGGGGCATGAGCAGTTCTTC
d_gene: TRBD2
len: 13
j_gene: TRBJ2-1
abundance: once
v_gene: TRBV10-3

CDR3aa: CASSPTSGSSTGELFF
CDR3nt: TGTGCCAGCAGCCCGACTAGCGGGAGTAGCACCGGGGAGCTGTTTTTT
d_gene: TRBD2
len: 16
j_gene: TRBJ2-2
abundance: NA
v_gene: TRBV11-2

CDR3aa: CASSFRTSGGYHEQFF
CDR3nt: TGTGCCAGCAGTTTTCGGACTAGCGGAGGATACCATGAGCAGTTCTTC
d_gene: TRBD2
len: 16
j_gene: TRBJ2-1
abundance: NA
v_gene: TRBV27

CDR3aa: CASSESPIYEQFF
CDR3nt: TGTGCCAGCAGCGAAAGTCCTATCTATGAGCAGTTCTTC
d_gene: NA
len: 13
j_gene: TRBJ2-1
abundance: once
v_gene: TRBV25-1

CDR3aa: CASSRGGGGQGQPQHF
CDR3nt: TGTGCCAGCAGCCGTGGGGGGGGAGGGCAGGGTCAGCCCCAGCATTTT
d_gene: NA
len: 16
j_gene: TRBJ1-5
abundance: NA
v_gene: TRBV5-6

CDR3aa: CAISERGGVNEKLFF
CDR3nt: TGTGCCATCAGTGAACGAGGAGGGGTTAATGAAAAACTGTTTTTT
d_gene: NA
len: 15
j_gene: TRBJ1-4
abundance: few
v_gene: TRBV10-3

CDR3aa: CASSEDRGLNGYTF
CDR3nt: TGTGCCAGCAGCGAAGACAGGGGGCTGAATGGCTACACCTTC
d_gene: TRBD1
len: 14
j_gene: TRBJ1-2
abundance: NA
v_gene: TRBV7-2

CDR3aa: CAWTSGGAYEQYF
CDR3nt: TGTGCCTGGACTAGCGGGGGGGCCTACGAGCAGTACTTC
d_gene: TRBD2
len: 13
j_gene: TRBJ2-7
abundance: NA
v_gene: TRBV30

CDR3aa: CASSLDPRLAGGNDQETQYF
CDR3nt: TGTGCCAGCAGCTTAGATCCGAGACTAGCGGGAGGGAATGACCAAGAGACCCAGTACTTC
d_gene: TRBD2
len: 20
j_gene: TRBJ2-5
abundance: NA
v_gene: TRBV11-3

CDR3aa: CATLAGGGTQYF
CDR3nt: TGTGCCACCCTAGCGGGGGGGGGTACGCAGTATTTT
d_gene: TRBD2
len: 12
j_gene: TRBJ2-3
abundance: NA
v_gene: TRBV10-3

CDR3aa: CASSLRLADSYNEQFF
CDR3nt: TGTGCCAGCAGCTTAAGGCTAGCGGACTCCTACAATGAGCAGTTCTTC
d_gene: TRBD2
len: 16
j_gene: TRBJ2-1
abundance: few
v_gene: TRBV11-2

CDR3aa: CASSIGTADSYEQYF
CDR3nt: TGTGCCAGTAGTATCGGGACTGCCGACTCCTACGAGCAGTACTTC
d_gene: NA
len: 15
j_gene: TRBJ2-7
abundance: NA
v_gene: TRBV19

CDR3aa: CASSPGQNYEQYF
CDR3nt: TGCGCCAGCAGCCCCGGACAGAATTACGAGCAGTACTTC
d_gene: NA
len: 13
j_gene: TRBJ2-7
abundance: NA
v_gene: TRBV5-1